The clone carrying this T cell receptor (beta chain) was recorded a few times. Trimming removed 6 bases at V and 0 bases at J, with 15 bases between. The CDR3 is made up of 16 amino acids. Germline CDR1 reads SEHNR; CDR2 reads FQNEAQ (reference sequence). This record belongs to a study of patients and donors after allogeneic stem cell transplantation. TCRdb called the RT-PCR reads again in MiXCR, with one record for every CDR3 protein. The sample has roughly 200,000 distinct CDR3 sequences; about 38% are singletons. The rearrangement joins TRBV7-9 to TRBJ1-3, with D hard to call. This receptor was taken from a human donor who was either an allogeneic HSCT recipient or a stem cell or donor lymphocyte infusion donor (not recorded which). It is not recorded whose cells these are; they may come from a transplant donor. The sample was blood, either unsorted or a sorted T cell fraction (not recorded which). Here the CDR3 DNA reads TGTGCCAGCAGTTTCGGTGGGTCTATCTCTGGAAACACCATATATTTT. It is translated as CASSFGGSISGNTIYF.